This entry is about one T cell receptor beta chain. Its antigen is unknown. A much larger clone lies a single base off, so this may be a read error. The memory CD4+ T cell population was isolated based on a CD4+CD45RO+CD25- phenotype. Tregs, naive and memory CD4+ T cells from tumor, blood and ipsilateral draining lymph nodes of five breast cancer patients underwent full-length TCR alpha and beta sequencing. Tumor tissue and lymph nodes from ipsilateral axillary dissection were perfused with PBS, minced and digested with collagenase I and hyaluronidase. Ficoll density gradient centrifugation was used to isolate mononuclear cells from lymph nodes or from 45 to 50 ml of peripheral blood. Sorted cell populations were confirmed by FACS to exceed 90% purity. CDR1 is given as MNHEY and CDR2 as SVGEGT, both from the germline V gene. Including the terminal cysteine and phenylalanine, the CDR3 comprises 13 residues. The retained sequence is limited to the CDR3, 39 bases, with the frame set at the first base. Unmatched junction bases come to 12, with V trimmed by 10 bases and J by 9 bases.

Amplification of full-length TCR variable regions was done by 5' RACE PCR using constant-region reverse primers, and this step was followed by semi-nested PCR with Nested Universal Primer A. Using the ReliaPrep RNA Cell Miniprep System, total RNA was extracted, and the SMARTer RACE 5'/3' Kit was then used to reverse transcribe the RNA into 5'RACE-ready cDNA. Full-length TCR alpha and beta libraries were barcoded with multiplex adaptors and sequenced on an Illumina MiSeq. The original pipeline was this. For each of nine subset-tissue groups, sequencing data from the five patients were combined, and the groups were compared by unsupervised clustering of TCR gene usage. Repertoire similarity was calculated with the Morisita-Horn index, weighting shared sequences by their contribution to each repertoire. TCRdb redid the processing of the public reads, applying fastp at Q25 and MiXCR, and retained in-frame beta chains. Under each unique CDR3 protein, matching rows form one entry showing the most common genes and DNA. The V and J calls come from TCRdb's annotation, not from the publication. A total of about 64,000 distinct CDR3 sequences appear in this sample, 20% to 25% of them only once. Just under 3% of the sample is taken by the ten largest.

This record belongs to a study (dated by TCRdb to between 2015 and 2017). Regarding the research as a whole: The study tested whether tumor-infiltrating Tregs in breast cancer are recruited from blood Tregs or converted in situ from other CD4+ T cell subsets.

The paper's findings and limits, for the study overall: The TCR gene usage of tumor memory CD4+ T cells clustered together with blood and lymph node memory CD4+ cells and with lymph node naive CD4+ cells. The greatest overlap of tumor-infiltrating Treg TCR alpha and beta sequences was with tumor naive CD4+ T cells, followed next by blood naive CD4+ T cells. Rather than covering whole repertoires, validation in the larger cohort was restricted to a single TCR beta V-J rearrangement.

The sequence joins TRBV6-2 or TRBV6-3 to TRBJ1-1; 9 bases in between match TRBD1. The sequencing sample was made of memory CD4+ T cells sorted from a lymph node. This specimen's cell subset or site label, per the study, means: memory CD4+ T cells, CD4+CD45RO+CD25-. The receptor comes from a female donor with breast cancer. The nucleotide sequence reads TGTGCCACCCACCGGGACAGGGAGCGGAAAGCTTTCTTT. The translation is CATHRDRERKAFF.